These T cell receptor beta chains were read from a single sample in a study of blood T cell repertoires in COVID-19. Only in-frame clones appear in the TCRdb table, and some are missing; sequencing was by immunoSEQ multiplex PCR. The sample has 150,000 or so clones; under 95% are singletons. The sequencing input was peripheral blood. The receptor source for this set is a man aged 18 to 29 with acute or convalescent COVID-19. CDR3s include the opening cysteine and the closing phenylalanine or tryptophan. Fields, in order: D gene, V gene, J gene, clone size, CDR3 protein, CDR3 DNA. The D gene is left open where the match is weak. Clone size is shown for a subset of rows, as once, few, many or a class of expanded clone.

D gene: TRBD1; V gene: TRBV9; J gene: TRBJ2-7; clone size: -; CDR3 protein: CASSVGSGQGYEQYF; CDR3 DNA: TGTGCCAGCAGCGTAGGGTCGGGACAGGGTTACGAGCAGTACTTC
D gene: TRBD1; V gene: TRBV7-9; J gene: TRBJ1-3; clone size: -; CDR3 protein: CASRYEGGALSGNTIYF; CDR3 DNA: TGTGCCAGCAGATATGAAGGGGGCGCCCTCTCTGGAAACACCATATATTTT
D gene: TRBD1; V gene: TRBV5-8; J gene: TRBJ1-2; clone size: -; CDR3 protein: CASSFGTAYDGYTF; CDR3 DNA: TGTGCCAGCAGCTTCGGGACAGCTTACGATGGCTACACCTTC
D gene: -; V gene: TRBV6-1; J gene: TRBJ2-7; clone size: once; CDR3 protein: CASSEASGTSSYEQYF; CDR3 DNA: TGTGCCAGCAGTGAAGCGAGCGGCACCTCCTCCTACGAGCAGTACTTC
D gene: TRBD1; V gene: TRBV18; J gene: TRBJ1-6; clone size: -; CDR3 protein: CASSVKGQESGSPLHF; CDR3 DNA: TGTGCCAGCTCAGTAAAGGGACAGGAGAGTGGTTCACCCCTCCACTTT
D gene: -; V gene: TRBV2; J gene: TRBJ1-1; clone size: -; CDR3 protein: CASSADGTRNTEAFF; CDR3 DNA: TGTGCCAGCAGCGCGGACGGGACTCGGAACACTGAAGCTTTCTTT
D gene: -; V gene: TRBV6-5; J gene: TRBJ2-1; clone size: -; CDR3 protein: CASSYIRTDYNEQFF; CDR3 DNA: TGTGCCAGCAGTTACATTCGTACAGACTACAATGAGCAGTTCTTC
D gene: TRBD1; V gene: TRBV9; J gene: TRBJ1-4; clone size: -; CDR3 protein: CASSGGTGYEKLFF; CDR3 DNA: TGTGCCAGCAGCGGCGGGACAGGGTACGAAAAACTGTTTTTT
D gene: -; V gene: TRBV5-1; J gene: TRBJ2-1; clone size: -; CDR3 protein: CASSLEGVNEQFF; CDR3 DNA: TGCGCCAGCAGCTTGGAGGGGGTAAATGAGCAGTTCTTC
D gene: -; V gene: TRBV19; J gene: TRBJ1-6; clone size: -; CDR3 protein: CASSTGNSPLHF; CDR3 DNA: TGTGCCAGTTCAACAGGGAATTCACCCCTCCACTTT
D gene: -; V gene: TRBV6-5; J gene: TRBJ1-3; clone size: -; CDR3 protein: CASSVDRGNTIYF; CDR3 DNA: TGTGCCAGCAGCGTGGACAGAGGAAACACCATATATTTT
D gene: -; V gene: TRBV30; J gene: TRBJ1-6; clone size: -; CDR3 protein: CAWSEGVSPLHF; CDR3 DNA: TGTGCCTGGAGTGAGGGGGTCTCACCCCTCCACTTT
D gene: -; V gene: TRBV2; J gene: TRBJ2-7; clone size: -; CDR3 protein: CASSDADETYEQYF; CDR3 DNA: TGTGCCAGCAGTGATGCAGATGAAACCTACGAGCAGTACTTC
D gene: -; V gene: TRBV30; J gene: TRBJ1-1; clone size: -; CDR3 protein: CAWSLGDRTEAFF; CDR3 DNA: TGTGCCTGGAGTCTAGGGGATAGGACTGAAGCTTTCTTT
D gene: -; V gene: TRBV3-1/TRBV3-2; J gene: TRBJ2-7; clone size: -; CDR3 protein: CASSQVKQGFWGAYEQYF; CDR3 DNA: TGTGCCAGCAGCCAAGTTAAACAGGGGTTCTGGGGGGCCTACGAGCAGTACTTC
D gene: TRBD1; V gene: TRBV5-4; J gene: TRBJ2-3; clone size: -; CDR3 protein: CASSTDRATDTQYF; CDR3 DNA: TGTGCCAGCAGCACCGACAGGGCGACAGATACGCAGTATTTT
D gene: -; V gene: TRBV10-3; J gene: TRBJ1-1; clone size: -; CDR3 protein: CAISDFDRTNTEAFF; CDR3 DNA: TGTGCCATCAGTGATTTTGACAGGACGAACACTGAAGCTTTCTTT
D gene: TRBD1; V gene: TRBV5-1; J gene: TRBJ1-1; clone size: -; CDR3 protein: CASSTGARGTEAFF; CDR3 DNA: TGCGCCAGCAGTACAGGGGCGCGAGGAACTGAAGCTTTCTTT
D gene: -; V gene: TRBV15; J gene: TRBJ1-4; clone size: -; CDR3 protein: CATRTGNIEKLFF; CDR3 DNA: TGTGCCACCAGGACAGGCAATATTGAAAAACTGTTTTTT
D gene: -; V gene: TRBV20-1; J gene: TRBJ1-5; clone size: -; CDR3 protein: CSASFPSGHNQPQHF; CDR3 DNA: TGCAGTGCTAGTTTCCCTTCCGGACACAATCAGCCCCAGCATTTT
D gene: -; V gene: TRBV18; J gene: TRBJ2-2; clone size: -; CDR3 protein: CASSPTGEVRNTGELFF; CDR3 DNA: TGTGCCAGCTCACCAACGGGGGAGGTACGGAACACCGGGGAGCTGTTTTTT
D gene: TRBD1; V gene: TRBV30; J gene: TRBJ1-3; clone size: -; CDR3 protein: CAWRQGLGNTIYF; CDR3 DNA: TGTGCCTGGCGACAGGGACTGGGAAACACCATATATTTT
D gene: -; V gene: TRBV5-8; J gene: TRBJ2-5; clone size: -; CDR3 protein: CASESGGGGEETQYF; CDR3 DNA: TGTGCCAGCGAAAGTGGAGGGGGGGGCGAAGAGACCCAGTACTTC
D gene: -; V gene: TRBV21-1; J gene: TRBJ1-6; clone size: -; CDR3 protein: CASSKVHLLRVPDSPLHF; CDR3 DNA: TGTGCCAGCAGCAAAGTCCACCTACTCCGGGTTCCAGATTCACCCCTCCACTTT
D gene: -; V gene: TRBV2; J gene: TRBJ1-1; clone size: -; CDR3 protein: CASSRDTLTGAFF; CDR3 DNA: TGTGCCAGCAGTCGGGACACTCTAACAGGAGCTTTCTTT
D gene: -; V gene: TRBV27; J gene: TRBJ1-2; clone size: -; CDR3 protein: CASSLGGPLRGYTF; CDR3 DNA: TGTGCCAGCAGTTTGGGGGGTCCCTTACGCGGCTACACCTTC
D gene: -; V gene: TRBV27; J gene: TRBJ1-2; clone size: -; CDR3 protein: CASTLSGANYGYTF; CDR3 DNA: TGTGCCAGCACCTTAAGCGGAGCTAACTATGGCTACACCTTC
D gene: -; V gene: TRBV27; J gene: TRBJ2-3; clone size: -; CDR3 protein: CASSYGLSTDTQYF; CDR3 DNA: TGTGCCAGCAGCTACGGGTTAAGCACAGATACGCAGTATTTT
D gene: TRBD1; V gene: TRBV11-3; J gene: TRBJ1-1; clone size: -; CDR3 protein: CASSLVGGAEAFF; CDR3 DNA: TGTGCCAGCAGCTTAGTAGGGGGCGCTGAAGCTTTCTTT